This entry lists 5 T cell receptor beta chains sequenced from one sample in a study of T cell repertoires in cytomegalovirus infection. TCRdb fed the reads into MiXCR, producing one record per CDR3 protein. The repertoire has roughly 280,000 distinct CDR3 sequences, approximately 9.1% of them found once; the top ten carry over 13%. The sequencing sample was made of PBMCs. These receptors all come from a human donor in good health (CMV status not recorded). Some clones in this sample may be carry-over from other donors' samples.

This clonotype appeared a few times. The rearrangement links TRBV19 to TRBJ2-1; D gene ambiguous. CDR3 length: 12 residues. V shed 4 bases and J shed 7 bases, with 8 bases lying between them. Germline CDR1 reads LNHDA; CDR2 reads SQIVND (reference sequence). This CDR3 is CASSTQTNEQFF. CDR3 DNA: TGTGCCAGTAGTACCCAGACGAATGAGCAGTTCTTC.

This clonotype was seen a few times. The genes are TRBV12-3 or TRBV12-4 and TRBJ1-1, with D perhaps TRBD1 (5 bases). V was trimmed by 5 bases and J by 10 bases, leaving 14 bases between them. This CDR3 spans 12 amino acids. CDR3 in amino acids: CASSTQGNSAFF. As DNA, the CDR3 is TGTGCCAGCAGTACTCAGGGTAATTCAGCTTTCTTT.

This clonotype was recorded a few times. The chain carries TRBV2 and TRBJ2-7; unclear D gene. Germline V lookup: CDR1 SNHLY, CDR2 FYNNEI. V was clipped by 0 bases and J by 4 bases, with 7 bases between them. The CDR3 length is 13 residues. The CDR3 here is CASSEALRYEQYF. As DNA, the CDR3 is TGTGCCAGCAGTGAAGCGCTCCGTTACGAGCAGTACTTC.

J is TRBJ2-3 and V is TRBV6-6; D not resolved. Germline lookup yields CDR1 MNHNY and CDR2 SVGAGI (reference sequence). The V and J ends lost 0 bases and 0 bases respectively, with 22 bases between them. This CDR3 is built from 20 residues. Here the CDR3 DNA reads TGTGCCAGCAGTTACTCGACGGTCAGCCGTCTGGCTACTAGCACAGATACGCAGTATTTT. It translates to CASSYSTVSRLATSTDTQYF.

Ten or more counts support this clonotype. The rearrangement joins TRBV7-2 to TRBJ2-2; D is unresolved. CDR3 length: 15 residues. Per the germline V gene, CDR1 is SGHTA and CDR2 is FQGNSA. V dropped 0 bases and J dropped 4 bases, with 9 bases sitting between them. CDR3 bases: TGTGCCAGCAGCTTAGCAGTTTTCGGCACCGGGGAGCTGTTTTTT. This encodes CASSLAVFGTGELFF.